What follows are 15 T cell receptor beta chains derived from one specimen sequenced in a study of beta chain features in type 1 diabetes. Every isolated RNA sample was fully reverse transcribed, so sequencing captured expressed TCRB transcripts. Data came from immunoSEQ multiplex PCR; TCRdb stores just in-frame clones and leaves some out. The data contain around 19,000 clones, about 50% of them singletons. Sequenced material: stem cell memory CD4+ T cells from blood. These receptors originate from a man younger than 30 in good health.

The rearrangement uses TRBV18 and TRBJ2-3, with D possibly matching TRBD2 (5 bases). In germline, CDR1 is KGHSH, CDR2 LQKENI. V lost 4 bases to trimming and J lost 4 bases, with 9 bases between them. This CDR3 has 13 residues. The CDR3 spells CASSREWADTQYF. As DNA, the CDR3 is TGTGCCAGCTCACGGGAGTGGGCAGATACGCAGTATTTT.

The chain employs TRBV28 and TRBJ1-1; D uncertain. V was clipped by 3 bases and J by 11 bases, with 13 bases between them. The CDR3 sequence is 12 residues long. Germline V gene sequence: CDR1 MDHEN, CDR2 SYDVKM. Written as DNA, the CDR3 is TGTGCCAGCAGTTTTGTCGACGGAGGGGCTTTCTTT. Encoded protein: CASSFVDGGAFF.

There are a few counts of this clone. The J gene is TRBJ1-1, the V gene TRBV7-7; D possibly corresponds to TRBD1 (6 bases). CDR1 is SSHAT and CDR2 is FNYEAQ in the germline V gene (reference sequence). V was cut by 5 bases and J by 3 bases, with 16 bases left in between. This CDR3 is built from 15 residues. CDR3 loop: CASSQGGAGDTEAFF. CDR3 bases: TGTGCCAGCAGCCAAGGGGGGGCTGGCGACACTGAAGCTTTCTTT. The full variable domain, with the rest looked up from reference TRBV7-7 and TRBJ1-1, is GAGVSQSPRYKVTKRGQDVTLRCDPISSHATLYWYQQALGQGPEFLTYFNYEAQPDKSGLPSDRFSAERPEGSISTLTIQRTEQRDSAMYRCASSQGGAGDTEAFFGQGTRLTVV.

The chain carries TRBV7-3 and TRBJ2-2; D not certain. Germline V gives CDR1 SGHTA, CDR2 FQGTGA. The CDR3 has 12 residues. Trimming shortened V by 4 bases and J by 6 bases, and 6 bases separated the two germline ends. DNA for the CDR3: TGTGCCAGCAGCTCCCCCGCCGGGGAGCTGTTTTTT. Translation: CASSSPAGELFF.

This rearrangement joins TRBV5-4 to TRBJ1-5, with TRBD1 matching over 10 bases. The CDR3 is 16 residues long. Germline V gives CDR1 SGHNT, CDR2 YYREEE (reference sequence). Germline trimming cut 2 bases from V and 2 bases from J; bases unmatched to any gene: 4. CDR3 bases: TGTGCCAGCAGCTTCACCGGGACAGGGGGCAATCAGCCCCAGCATTTT. Residues: CASSFTGTGGNQPQHF.

The J gene is TRBJ2-1, the V gene TRBV7-9; no clear D gene. Trimming cost V 1 base and J 1 base, with 5 bases left between them. The CDR3 length is 14 residues. Germline assignment: CDR1 SEHNR and CDR2 FQNEAQ (reference sequence). The CDR3 DNA reads TGTGCCAGCAGCTTAGACAGTTCCTACAATGAGCAGTTCTTC. It yields the protein CASSLDSSYNEQFF.

The chain has TRBV27 and TRBJ2-7, with no clear D. V lost 6 bases and J 1 base, leaving 10 bases between the germline ends. The CDR3 covers 13 residues. The germline gives CDR1 MNHEY, CDR2 SMNVEV (reference sequence). The CDR3 nucleotides read TGTGCCAGCAGGCCAGGCCTATCCTACGAGCAGTACTTC. Amino acid sequence: CASRPGLSYEQYF.

The V gene is TRBV7-8, the J gene TRBJ2-1, with 12 bases lining up with TRBD2. The V and J ends lost 5 bases and 8 bases, in that order; junction bases with no gene match: 7. The germline CDR1 and CDR2 sequences are SGHVS and FQNEAQ. This CDR3 has 15 residues. The CDR3 DNA reads as TGTGCCAGCAGCGCGACTAGCGGGAGTATCCATGAGCAGTTCTTC. Protein: CASSATSGSIHEQFF.

This rearrangement joins TRBV19 to TRBJ2-7; 7 nucleotides line up with TRBD1. Germline V gives CDR1 LNHDA, CDR2 SQIVND (reference sequence). The CDR3 spans 17 residues. J lost 2 bases, V lost 2 bases, and 12 bases had no gene match. The CDR3 region is CASSISSQGTVAYEQYF. CDR3 nucleotide sequence: TGTGCCAGTAGTATAAGCTCCCAGGGGACAGTCGCCTACGAGCAGTACTTC.

The chain joins TRBV10-3 to TRBJ2-2, with 7 nucleotides matching TRBD1. Germline values: CDR1 ENHRY, CDR2 SYGVKD. This CDR3 spans 14 amino acids. The ends lost 8 bases at V and 1 base at J; junction bases unmatched: 4. CDR3 nucleotides: TGTGCCATCGACCGGACAGGGAACACCGGGGAGCTGTTTTTT. Amino acids: CAIDRTGNTGELFF.

The sample holds a few counts of this clone. The V call is TRBV18, the J call TRBJ2-3; D is perhaps TRBD2 (6 bases). Trimming stripped 1 base from V and 2 bases from J, with 13 bases between. Germline CDR1 is KGHSH and CDR2 is LQKENI. The CDR3 length is 16 residues. CDR3: CASSPRSSAFTDTQYF. The CDR3 DNA follows: TGTGCCAGCTCACCACGTTCTAGCGCTTTCACAGATACGCAGTATTTT.

This chain's CDR3 is CASSEFPGLAGFPRTDTQYF. The DNA for the CDR3 is TGTGCCAGCAGTGAATTCCCGGGACTAGCGGGTTTTCCTCGCACAGATACGCAGTATTTT. J is TRBJ2-3 and V is TRBV6-1; TRBD2 matches 12 bases. The germline V gene encodes CDR1 MNHNS and CDR2 SASEGT. The CDR3 runs 20 residues. The ends lost 2 bases at V and 1 base at J; junction bases unmatched: 13.

V and J are TRBV27 and TRBJ1-4, with 8 bases matching TRBD1. Trimming at V came to 6 bases and at J to 4 bases, leaving 4 bases not matched to a gene. Per germline, CDR1 MNHEY and CDR2 SMNVEV (reference sequence). The CDR3 loop spans 14 amino acids. CDR3 sequence (DNA): TGTGCCAGCAGAGGGACAGGAGGTAATGAAAAACTGTTTTTT. Residues: CASRGTGGNEKLFF.

The gene calls are TRBV7-3 and TRBJ2-2; 9 bases agree with TRBD1. Looked up from germline, CDR1 is SGHTA and CDR2 is FQGTGA. V trimming: 5 bases; J trimming: 1 base; junction bases outside the gene matches: 8. The CDR3 is 17 amino acids. The CDR3 sequence is CASSPRDREGNTGELFF. DNA of the CDR3: TGTGCCAGCAGCCCCCGGGACAGGGAAGGGAACACCGGGGAGCTGTTTTTT.

The chain uses TRBV10-3 and TRBJ2-1, with 11 bases matching TRBD1. CDR1 and CDR2 (germline): ENHRY, SYGVKD. The CDR3 runs to 13 residues. V lost 6 bases, J lost 5 bases, and 0 bases stayed unmatched. CDR3 region: CAIRDRGHNEQFF. CDR3 sequence (DNA): TGTGCCATCAGGGACAGGGGGCACAATGAGCAGTTCTTC.